The entry below gives a single T cell receptor beta chain sequence along with its context. The specificity of this receptor is unknown. No much larger clone is present one base from it, and per-base qualities are unavailable. The sample originates from a study of CD8 T cells in Susac syndrome (dated by TCRdb to about 2019). Study-wide context: Repertoire sequencing was used to test whether CD8+ T cell activation and differentiation in Susac syndrome was antigen driven. Findings and caveats that apply to the study as a whole: The study acknowledged that relatively few individuals were included in the TCR sequencing and HLA analysis.

Peripheral blood CD8+ and CD4+ T cells from healthy donors, Susac syndrome patients and multiple sclerosis patients were profiled using high-throughput TCR beta sequencing. The healthy donors served as controls matched for age and sex. Bulk CD8+ and CD4+ T cells were purified magnetically by negative isolation, whereas CD8+ TEMRA cells were enriched by FACS. Blood was drawn into EDTA tubes, processed within 24 hours, and PBMCs were isolated by density gradient centrifugation. PBMCs destined for TCR sequencing were cryopreserved in liquid nitrogen and later thawed in a 37 °C water bath. The sorted or isolated CD4+, CD8+ and CD8+ TEMRA cells reached a purity of at least 90%. RNA was extracted using the RNeasy kit, and 0.5 to 1 microgram was reverse transcribed with random hexamers. TCR beta CDR3 regions were amplified with the immunoSEQ multiplex PCR assay covering 54 Vbeta and 13 Jbeta segments. PCR amplification bias was corrected by using a synthetic template baseline for primer optimization and computational correction. The paper's data handling went like this. Only productive sequences were kept, with reads annotated to V, D and J genes according to IMGT and analyzed in immunoSEQ Analyzer. To calculate clonality, Shannon entropy was normalized by log2 of the number of productive unique sequences and then subtracted from one. For each patient and control, public and private clones were evaluated among the 100 most prevalent clones. Susac-specific clones were defined as absent from healthy and MS cohorts, 800 to 1,200 published viral clones and other ImmuneACCESS disease sequences. Using fastp trimming at Q25 and MiXCR clonotype assembly, TCRdb reanalyzed the public sequencing data and kept in-frame beta chains. Identical CDR3 protein sequences are pooled into one entry, listed with their most common genes and DNA. TCRdb's processing, not the authors', yielded these V and J calls. In this sample the table shows about 110,000 distinct CDR3 sequences, approximately 96% of which occur a single time. Of the sample, just over 0.095% is held by the ten largest clones.

V and J lose 6 bases and 10 bases, and a span of 22 bases separates them. There are 15 amino acids in the CDR3, from cysteine to phenylalanine inclusive. This entry keeps only the CDR3 DNA: 45 bases, framed from base 1. Looking up the germline V gene (reference sequence) yields CDR1 LNHDA and CDR2 SQIVND. Input material: CD4+ T cells from PBMCs. The sequence was obtained from a human donor in good health. The chain joins TRBV19 to TRBJ2-1; the D gene is possibly TRBD1 or TRBD2, with 5 bases matching each. The DNA sequence reads TGTGCCAGTAGAGTAGCCGGGACCACTTCTGGCGAGCAGTTCTTC. Its product reads: CASRVAGTTSGEQFF.